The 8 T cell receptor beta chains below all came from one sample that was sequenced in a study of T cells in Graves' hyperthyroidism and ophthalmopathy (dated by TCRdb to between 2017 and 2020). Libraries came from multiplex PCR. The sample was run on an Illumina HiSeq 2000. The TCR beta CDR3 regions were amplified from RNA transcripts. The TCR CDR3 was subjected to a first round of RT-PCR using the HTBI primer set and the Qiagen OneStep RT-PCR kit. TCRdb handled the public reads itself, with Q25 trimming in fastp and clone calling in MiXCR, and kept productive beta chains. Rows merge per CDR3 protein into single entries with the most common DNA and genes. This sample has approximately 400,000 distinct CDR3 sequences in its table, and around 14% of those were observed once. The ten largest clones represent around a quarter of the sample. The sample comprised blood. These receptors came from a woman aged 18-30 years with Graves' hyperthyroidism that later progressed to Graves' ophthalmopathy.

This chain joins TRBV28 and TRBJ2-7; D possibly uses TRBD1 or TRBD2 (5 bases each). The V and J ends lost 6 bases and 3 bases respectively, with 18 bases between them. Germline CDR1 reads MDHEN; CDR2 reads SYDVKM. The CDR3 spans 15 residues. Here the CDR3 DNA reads TGTGCCAGCAGCTCCCCTGCCGGGACCTACTACGAGCAGTACTTC. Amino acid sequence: CASSSPAGTYYEQYF. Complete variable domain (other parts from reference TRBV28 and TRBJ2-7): DVKVTQSSRYLVKRTGEKVFLECVQDMDHENMFWYRQDPGLGLRLIYFSYDVKMKEKGDIPEGYSVSREKKERFSLILESASTNQTSMYLCASSSPAGTYYEQYFGPGTRLTVT.

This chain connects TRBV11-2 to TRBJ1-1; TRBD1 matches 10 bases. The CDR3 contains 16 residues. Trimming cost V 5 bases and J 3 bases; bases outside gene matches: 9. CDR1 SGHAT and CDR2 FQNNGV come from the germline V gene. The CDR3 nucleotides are TGTGCCAGCAGCCTAGGACAGGGGGACGTTGACACTGAAGCTTTCTTT. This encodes CASSLGQGDVDTEAFF.

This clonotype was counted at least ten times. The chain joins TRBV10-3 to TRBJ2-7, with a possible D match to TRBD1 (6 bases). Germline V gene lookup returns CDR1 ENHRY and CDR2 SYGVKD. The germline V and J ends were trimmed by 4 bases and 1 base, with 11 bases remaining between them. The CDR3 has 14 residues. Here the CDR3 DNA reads TGTGCCATCAGTGCTGACAGGCCATCCTACGAGCAGTACTTC. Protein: CAISADRPSYEQYF.

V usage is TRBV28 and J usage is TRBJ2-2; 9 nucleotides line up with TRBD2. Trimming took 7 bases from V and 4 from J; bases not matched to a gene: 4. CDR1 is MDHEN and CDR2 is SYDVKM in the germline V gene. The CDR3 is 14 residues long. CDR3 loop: CASIAGDGTGELFF. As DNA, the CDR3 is TGTGCCAGCATAGCGGGAGATGGCACCGGGGAGCTGTTTTTT.

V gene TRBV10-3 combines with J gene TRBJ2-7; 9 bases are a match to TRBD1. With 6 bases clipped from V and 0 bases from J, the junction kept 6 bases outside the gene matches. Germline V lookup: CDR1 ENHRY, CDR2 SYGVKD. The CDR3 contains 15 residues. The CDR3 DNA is TGTGCCATCAGGTCAGGGACAGGGAACTCCTACGAGCAGTACTTC. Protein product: CAIRSGTGNSYEQYF.

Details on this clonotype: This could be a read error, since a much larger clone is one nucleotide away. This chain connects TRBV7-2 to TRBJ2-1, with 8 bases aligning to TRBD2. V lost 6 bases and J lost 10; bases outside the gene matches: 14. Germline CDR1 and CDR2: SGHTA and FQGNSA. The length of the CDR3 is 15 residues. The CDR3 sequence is CASRKTGGAGYEQFF. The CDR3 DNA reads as TGTGCCAGCAGGAAAACGGGGGGGGCGGGGTACGAGCAGTTCTTC. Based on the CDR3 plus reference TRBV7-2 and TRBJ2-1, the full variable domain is GAGVSQSPSNKVTEKGKDVELRCDPISGHTALYWYRQSLGQGLEFLIYFQGNSAPDKSGLPSDRFSAERTGGSVSTLTIQRTQQEDSAVYLCASRKTGGAGYEQFFGPGTRLTVL.

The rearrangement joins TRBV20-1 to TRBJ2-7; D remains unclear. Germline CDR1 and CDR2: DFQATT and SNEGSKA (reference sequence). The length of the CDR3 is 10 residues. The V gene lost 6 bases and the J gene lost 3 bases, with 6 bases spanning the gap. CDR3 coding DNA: TGCAGTGCGATTCACTACGAGCAGTACTTC. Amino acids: CSAIHYEQYF.

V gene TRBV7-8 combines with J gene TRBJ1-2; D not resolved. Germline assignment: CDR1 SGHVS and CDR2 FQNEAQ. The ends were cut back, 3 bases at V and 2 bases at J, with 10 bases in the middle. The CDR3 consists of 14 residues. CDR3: CASSFSPGNYGYTF. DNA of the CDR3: TGTGCCAGCAGCTTTTCGCCGGGGAACTATGGCTACACCTTC. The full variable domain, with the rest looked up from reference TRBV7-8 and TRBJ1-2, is GAGVSQSPRYKVAKRGQDVALRCDPISGHVSLFWYQQALGQGPEFLTYFQNEAQLDKSGLPSDRFFAERPEGSVSTLKIQRTQQEDSAVYLCASSFSPGNYGYTFGSGTRLTVV.